This T cell receptor beta chain was found in a study of blood T cell repertoires in COVID-19. At the level of the study: From the United States, Italy and Spain came samples of acute and convalescent COVID-19.

Unmatched junction bases numbered 4, after V lost 9 bases and J lost 2 bases. CDR1 is SGHTA, CDR2 FQGNSA, per germline. The length of the CDR3 is 13 residues. The method was immunoSEQ multiplex PCR; TCRdb's version includes in-frame clones alone and lacks a portion of them. The sample shows approximately 38,000 clones, around 85% of them seen only once. The sequenced sample was peripheral blood. The rearrangement joins TRBV7-2 to TRBJ1-1; TRBD1 aligns across 9 bases. This clonotype was obtained from a human donor with acute or convalescent COVID-19. The donor label of this sample is uncertain. CDR3 sequence: CASKGQGNTEAFF. As DNA, the CDR3 is TGTGCCAGTAAGGGACAGGGAAACACTGAAGCTTTCTTT.